The 21 T cell receptor beta chains listed next were all sequenced from one sample in a study of cytomegalovirus exposure and HLA in healthy donors. In the PCR, 60 Vbeta and 13 Jbeta primers were used. Clones were sequenced by immunoSEQ multiplex PCR, and TCRdb holds only the in-frame ones, with some missing. The data hold about 150,000 clones, with roughly 80% observed a single time. Specimen: PBMCs. The source of these receptors is a boy under 10 years old in good health and CMV-seronegative.

This sequence joins TRBV7-9 and TRBJ1-3, with D unclear. This CDR3 has 15 residues. Germline V gene sequence: CDR1 SEHNR, CDR2 FQNEAQ (reference sequence). V lost 10 bases, J lost 0 bases, and 16 bases lay in between. This chain's CDR3 is CATAEPIPSGNTIYF. CDR3 coding DNA: TGTGCCACCGCGGAACCGATTCCCTCTGGAAACACCATATATTTT.

This clone was seen just once. The chain combines TRBV7-8 with TRBJ2-1; D remains ambiguous. CDR3 length: 17 residues. Germline V gene lookup returns CDR1 SGHVS and CDR2 FQNEAQ. The ends were cut back, 2 bases at V and 0 bases at J, with 14 bases in the middle. CDR3: CASSLLGFESSYNEQFF. DNA for the CDR3: TGTGCCAGCAGCTTATTGGGCTTTGAAAGCTCCTACAATGAGCAGTTCTTC.

This clone was detected once. The J gene is TRBJ2-7, the V gene TRBV19, with D perhaps matching TRBD2 (6 bases). In germline, CDR1 is LNHDA, CDR2 SQIVND (reference sequence). The V end lost 3 bases, the J end lost 2 bases, and 8 bases lay between the germline ends. The CDR3 loop spans 13 amino acids. CDR3 coding DNA: TGTGCCAGTAGTATCGGCGGGACCTACGAGCAGTACTTC. Its translation is CASSIGGTYEQYF.

V usage is TRBV9 and J usage is TRBJ2-2; D is unresolved. The germline CDR1 and CDR2 sequences are SGDLS and YYNGEE. This CDR3 is built from 14 residues. Deletions cut 4 bases from V and 6 bases from J, with 13 bases between. The CDR3 coding sequence is TGTGCCAGCAGCCGTTCTGGAGACGCCGGGGAGCTGTTTTTT. Its protein product is CASSRSGDAGELFF. The full variable domain, its missing parts supplied by reference TRBV9 and TRBJ2-2, is DSGVTQTPKHLITATGQRVTLRCSPRSGDLSVYWYQQSLDQGLQFLIQYYNGEERAKGNILERFSAQQFPDLHSELNLSSLELGDSALYFCASSRSGDAGELFFGEGSRLTVL.

The chain has TRBV2 and TRBJ2-3, with 14 bases fitting TRBD2. The CDR3 runs to 21 residues. The germline V gene encodes CDR1 SNHLY and CDR2 FYNNEI. V was clipped by 6 bases and J by 0 bases; unmatched bases: 17. The CDR3 here is CASSRYLGLAGVVGSTDTQYF. Written as DNA, the CDR3 is TGTGCCAGCAGCCGATACTTGGGACTAGCGGGAGTGGTGGGAAGCACAGATACGCAGTATTTT.

The V and J genes are TRBV15 and TRBJ2-3, with 8 bases lining up with TRBD2. With V trimmed by 1 base and J by 7 bases, 10 bases remained unmatched. The CDR3 runs 16 residues. Germline V gene data show CDR1 as LNHNV and CDR2 as YYDKDF (reference sequence). CDR3 in amino acids: CATSRGKTSGRNTQYF. CDR3 coding DNA: TGTGCCACCAGCAGAGGCAAAACTAGCGGTCGGAATACGCAGTATTTT.

This clone was seen only a few times. In DNA form, the CDR3 reads TGCGCCAGCAGCTCAACCCCTCGATCGGGGAGCGGAACAGATACGCAGTATTTT. Protein product: CASSSTPRSGSGTDTQYF. This chain connects TRBV5-1 to TRBJ2-3; D is perhaps TRBD2 (5 bases). Germline V gives CDR1 SGHRS, CDR2 YFSETQ. The CDR3 has 18 amino acids. V dropped 3 bases and J dropped 3 bases, with 23 bases sitting between them.

This clone was observed a few times. The chain uses TRBV5-1 and TRBJ1-1; D perhaps matches TRBD1 (6 bases). The ends were cut back, 0 bases at V and 11 bases at J, with 17 bases in the middle. From germline, CDR1 is SGHRS and CDR2 YFSETQ. There are 14 residues in the CDR3. In nucleotides, the CDR3 is TGCGCCAGCAGCTTGGGAGGACAGCGTGGGATGGCTTTCTTT. Translated: CASSLGGQRGMAFF. Full variable domain (remainder filled in from reference TRBV5-1 and TRBJ1-1): KAGVTQTPRYLIKTRGQQVTLSCSPISGHRSVSWYQQTPGQGLQFLFEYFSETQRNKGNFPGRFSGRQFSNSRSEMNVSTLELGDSALYLCASSLGGQRGMAFFGQGTRLTVV.

For this clone: At the DNA level, this CDR3 is encoded by other sequences in the same sample as well. This chain joins TRBV27 and TRBJ1-5; D is perhaps TRBD1 (5 bases). Trimming took off 3 bases at V and 7 bases at J, with 13 bases between the two ends. The CDR3 is 14 residues long. Germline V gene lookup returns CDR1 MNHEY and CDR2 SMNVEV (reference sequence). Here the CDR3 reads CASSFDRGSQPQHF. Here the CDR3 DNA reads TGTGCCAGCAGTTTCGACAGAGGTAGCCAGCCCCAGCATTTT.

CDR3 bases: TGTGCCAGCAGTTCCCTGGGACTAGCGCCAAACAATGAGCAGTTCTTC. Translation: CASSSLGLAPNNEQFF. The V and J genes are TRBV27 and TRBJ2-1; 10 positions match TRBD2. The CDR3 consists of 16 residues. The J segment lost 5 bases and the V segment lost 4 bases, leaving 8 bases of the junction unmatched. Per germline, CDR1 MNHEY and CDR2 SMNVEV (reference sequence).

This chain connects TRBV7-3 to TRBJ2-4, with D maybe TRBD1 (6 bases). CDR3 size: 17 residues. CDR1 and CDR2 (germline): SGHTA, FQGTGA. Trimming shortened V by 2 bases and J by 6 bases, and 20 bases separated the two germline ends. CDR3 sequence reads: CASSLVGSPGTLNIQYF. CDR3 DNA sequence: TGTGCCAGCAGCTTAGTGGGGTCTCCGGGGACACTAAACATTCAGTACTTC.

The rearrangement links TRBV6-1 to TRBJ1-1; D call uncertain. Germline V gives CDR1 MNHNS, CDR2 SASEGT. V shed 5 bases and J shed 7 bases, with 20 bases lying between them. This CDR3 comprises 15 residues. The chain's CDR3 is CASSRASARAIEAFF. The CDR3 bases are TGTGCCAGCAGTAGGGCCTCCGCGAGGGCTATTGAAGCTTTCTTT.

The rearrangement joins TRBV5-3 to TRBJ1-5; D is unresolved. TRBV5-3 has ORF status, its function being uncertain. The length of the CDR3 is 19 residues. Between the trimmed V and J ends, which lost 0 bases and 2 bases, there was a span of 21 bases. DNA of the CDR3: TGTGCCAGAAGCTTGGGCCCGGAGTGGTCTGCTACGGGCAATCAGCCCCAGCATTTT. Amino acids: CARSLGPEWSATGNQPQHF.

V usage is TRBV5-1 and J usage is TRBJ2-2; 9 bases line up with TRBD2. J was trimmed by 2 bases and V by 2 bases; bases with no gene match: 7. The CDR3 length is 17 residues. CDR1 is SGHRS, CDR2 YFSETQ, per germline. This CDR3 reads CASSFHPGLANTGELFF. The CDR3 region has the DNA TGCGCCAGCAGCTTTCATCCGGGACTAGCAAACACCGGGGAGCTGTTTTTT.

The chain uses TRBV19 and TRBJ1-6; D remains unclear. The germline V gene has CDR1 LNHDA and CDR2 SQIVND (reference sequence). The CDR3 is 15 residues long. Trimming took 1 base from V and 6 from J, leaving 10 bases between them. The CDR3, as DNA: TGTGCCAGTAGTATAGCAATCTTCAGTAATTCACCCCTCCACTTT. Amino acid sequence: CASSIAIFSNSPLHF.

This sequence joins TRBV7-8 and TRBJ2-1, with 9 positions matching TRBD2. This CDR3 region has 14 residues. V dropped 3 bases and J dropped 12; count of bases not matched to a gene: 9. Germline loops: CDR1 SGHVS, CDR2 FQNEAQ. For the CDR3, the DNA is TGTGCCAGCAGCTTTCGGACTAGCGCGGGGGGGCAGTTCTTC. This translates into CASSFRTSAGGQFF. Based on the CDR3 plus reference TRBV7-8 and TRBJ2-1, the full variable domain is GAGVSQSPRYKVAKRGQDVALRCDPISGHVSLFWYQQALGQGPEFLTYFQNEAQLDKSGLPSDRFFAERPEGSVSTLKIQRTQQEDSAVYLCASSFRTSAGGQFFGPGTRLTVL.

The V gene is TRBV7-3, the J gene TRBJ2-3, with no clear D. The length of the CDR3 is 12 residues. Germline-derived CDR1 and CDR2 are SGHTA and FQGTGA. V lost 5 bases and J 3 bases, leaving 6 bases between the germline ends. This chain's CDR3 is CASSLQTDTQYF. DNA of the CDR3: TGTGCCAGCAGCCTACAGACAGATACGCAGTATTTT.

DNA for the CDR3: TGTGCCAGCAGCTTGGACAGGGGCGAGCAGTACTTC. This gives the protein CASSLDRGEQYF. The V call is TRBV5-4, the J call TRBJ2-5; 7 bases are shared with TRBD1. The DNA matches TRBJ2-7 better at its end, which makes the J call doubtful. The CDR3 consists of 12 residues. Germline CDR1 is SGHNT and CDR2 is YYREEE (reference sequence).

The rearrangement uses TRBV6-4 and TRBJ2-3; D is perhaps TRBD2 (7 bases). V lost 0 bases and J lost 2, with 12 bases in between. This CDR3 is 16 amino acids long. Germline V gives CDR1 MRHNA, CDR2 SNTAGT. In DNA, the CDR3 is TGTGCCAGCAGTGACTCGTCGGGGGGCCCCACAGATACGCAGTATTTT. Its translation is CASSDSSGGPTDTQYF.

The chain links TRBV19 to TRBJ2-2, with D possibly matching TRBD1 (5 bases). Germline V lookup: CDR1 LNHDA, CDR2 SQIVND (reference sequence). The CDR3 spans 15 residues. The V end lost 7 bases, the J end lost 4 bases, and 16 bases lay between the germline ends. The CDR3 nucleotides are TGTGCCAGTAACTTTTTCAGGGCTAGCACCGGGGAGCTGTTTTTT. This encodes CASNFFRASTGELFF.

J is TRBJ2-3 and V is TRBV7-2; maybe TRBD2 (6 bases). CDR3 length equals 15 residues. Germline-derived CDR1 and CDR2 are SGHTA and FQGNSA. With 1 base removed from V and 15 bases from J, the gap between germline ends came to 23 bases. As DNA, the CDR3 is TGTGCCAGCAGCTTAGAGCCCCTAGCGCAGAACACGGGATATTTT. As protein: CASSLEPLAQNTGYF.